Listed here is a single T cell receptor beta chain. CDR3 length: 13 residues. Trimming took off 5 bases at V and 4 bases at J, with 11 bases between the two ends. Some clones are missing from TCRdb's copy, which holds only in-frame ones; the method was immunoSEQ multiplex PCR. The table has hundreds of thousands of clones, about 85% seen once. The data were taken from a study of blood T cell repertoires in COVID-19. The wider study: Researchers got acute and convalescent COVID-19 samples from the United States, Italy and Spain.

This receptor was obtained from a man aged 18 to 29 with active or convalescent COVID-19. The chain is built from TRBV12-3 or TRBV12-4 and TRBJ1-2, with TRBD1 as a possible D gene (6 bases). The sample consisted of peripheral blood. The CDR3 loop is CASSLGQSYGYTF. CDR3 DNA: TGTGCCAGCAGTCTTGGACAGTCCTATGGCTACACCTTC.